The T cell receptor beta chain described here comes from a study of cytomegalovirus exposure and HLA in healthy donors. In the PCR, 60 Vbeta and 13 Jbeta primers were used. Sequencing used immunoSEQ multiplex PCR; TCRdb keeps in-frame clones, though not all of them. The table records around 150,000 clones, roughly 80% of them present only once. This clone appeared a few times. The antigen is undetermined. Whole-study results and caveats: Published work reported that the classifier diagnosed cytomegalovirus status with high specificity and sensitivity. What a later analysis showed was that several of the most significant clusters appeared linked to common viral pathogens. HLA allele associations emerged for roughly 17,000 TCR beta sequences in a later analysis, at 0.05 false discovery rate. Highest at DRB1 and lowest at HLA-C, TCR association rates differed among HLA loci in a later analysis.

Trimming stripped 4 bases from V and 5 bases from J, with 17 bases between. Germline-derived CDR1 and CDR2 are PRHDT and FYEKMQ (reference sequence). This CDR3 has 15 residues. The rearrangement joins TRBV13 to TRBJ2-5; TRBD2 might be the D (5 bases). This receptor was identified in a boy between 2 and 10 years old in good health and CMV-seronegative. Sequenced: PBMCs. In DNA, the CDR3 is TGTGCCAGCAGCTACAGCGGTGGCTCCGGGGAGACCCAGTACTTC. Residues: CASSYSGGSGETQYF.